This T cell receptor beta chain was captured by sequencing in a study of T cells in Graves' hyperthyroidism and ophthalmopathy. CDR3 length: 14 amino acids. The germline gives CDR1 SEHNR, CDR2 FQNEAQ (reference sequence). V was trimmed by 1 base and J by 0 bases, leaving 7 bases between them. Any symptoms of ophthalmopathy came after the first hyperthyroidism diagnosis, from which the blood sample dates. Fresh peripheral blood, roughly 9.6 ml, was the source of the PBMCs. This clonotype was found many times. The source material, RNA transcripts, was used to amplify TCR beta CDR3 regions. When the TCR CDR3 underwent first-round RT-PCR, the HTBI primer set was used. TCRdb re-called the multiplex PCR reads with MiXCR, one entry per CDR3 protein. The data hold some 140,000 distinct CDR3 sequences, with less than 25% observed a single time.

What was sequenced was blood. The clonotype was recovered from a woman in her forties or fifties with Graves' hyperthyroidism that later progressed to Graves' ophthalmopathy. The chain carries TRBV7-9 and TRBJ2-7; possibly TRBD2 for D (6 bases). CDR3 bases: TGTGCCAGCAGCTTAGTAGCGGCCTCCTACGAGCAGTACTTC. Translated: CASSLVAASYEQYF.